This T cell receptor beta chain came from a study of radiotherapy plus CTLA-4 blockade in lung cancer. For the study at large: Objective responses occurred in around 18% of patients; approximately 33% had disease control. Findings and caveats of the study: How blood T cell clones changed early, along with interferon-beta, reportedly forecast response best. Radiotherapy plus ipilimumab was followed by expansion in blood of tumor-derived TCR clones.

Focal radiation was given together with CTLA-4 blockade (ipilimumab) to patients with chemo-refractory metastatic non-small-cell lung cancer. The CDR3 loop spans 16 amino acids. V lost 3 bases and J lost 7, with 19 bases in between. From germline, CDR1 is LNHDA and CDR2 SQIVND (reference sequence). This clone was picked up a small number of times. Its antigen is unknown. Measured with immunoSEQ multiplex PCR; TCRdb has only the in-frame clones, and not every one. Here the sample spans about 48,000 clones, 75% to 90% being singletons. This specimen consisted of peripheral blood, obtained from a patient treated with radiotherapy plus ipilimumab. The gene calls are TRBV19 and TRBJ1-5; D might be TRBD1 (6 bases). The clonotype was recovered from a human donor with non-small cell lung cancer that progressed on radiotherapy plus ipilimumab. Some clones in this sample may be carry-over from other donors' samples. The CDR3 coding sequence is TGTGCCAGTAGTATTGGGCAGGGGAGAGGTAAACAGCCCCAGCATTTT. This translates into CASSIGQGRGKQPQHF.